A single sample gave rise to the 5 T cell receptor beta chains below, sequenced in a study of blood T cell repertoires in COVID-19. Assay used: immunoSEQ multiplex PCR; TCRdb lists only in-frame clones, some missing. The sample consists of roughly 160,000 clones, over 80% of them appearing once. The sequenced material came from peripheral blood. These TCRs come from a woman older than 75 with COVID-19, enrolled during active disease.

This rearrangement joins TRBV6-1 to TRBJ1-5; no clear D. Germline loops: CDR1 MNHNS, CDR2 SASEGT. CDR3 length: 15 residues. The V and J ends lost 3 bases and 3 bases respectively, with 12 bases between them. The CDR3 protein is CASSELAVDNQPQHF. DNA of the CDR3: TGTGCCAGCAGTGAGCTGGCGGTTGACAATCAGCCCCAGCATTTT.

This chain connects TRBV18 to TRBJ2-5; tentative D call: TRBD1 (6 bases). Germline CDR1 and CDR2: KGHSH and LQKENI. The V end lost 3 bases, the J end lost 5 bases, and 7 bases lay between the germline ends. The CDR3 covers 12 residues. The CDR3 loop reads CASSPQGETQYF. CDR3 nucleotide sequence: TGTGCCAGCTCACCCCAGGGGGAGACCCAGTACTTC. Full variable domain (missing parts from reference TRBV18 and TRBJ2-5): NAGVMQNPRHLVRRRGQEARLRCSPMKGHSHVYWYRQLPEEGLKFMVYLQKENIIDESGMPKERFSAEFPKEGPSILRIQQVVRGDSAAYFCASSPQGETQYFGPGTRLLVL.

V gene TRBV5-1 combines with J gene TRBJ2-3; weak D call: TRBD2 (6 bases). Germline V lookup: CDR1 SGHRS, CDR2 YFSETQ. Trimming left V 0 bases short and J 3 bases short, with 8 bases between. This CDR3 has 14 residues. Here the CDR3 reads CASSLGTITDTQYF. The DNA for the CDR3 is TGCGCCAGCAGCTTGGGGACTATAACAGATACGCAGTATTTT.

This clone was counted a single time. The chain has TRBV7-8 and TRBJ2-2, with 10 bases fitting TRBD1. Trimming took 4 bases from V and 4 from J; bases not matched to a gene: 0. The CDR3 contains 14 residues. Germline V gene sequence: CDR1 SGHVS, CDR2 FQNEAQ. In DNA, the CDR3 is TGTGCCAGCAGCTGGACAGGGGGCACCGGGGAGCTGTTTTTT. Its protein product is CASSWTGGTGELFF.

This chain uses TRBV27 with TRBJ2-7; the match to TRBD2 covers 8 bases. The CDR3 has 13 amino acids. Per germline, CDR1 MNHEY and CDR2 SMNVEV (reference sequence). With 6 bases clipped from V and 0 bases from J, the junction kept 1 base outside the gene matches. CDR3 bases: TGTGCCAGCAGAGCGGGAGCCTCCTACGAGCAGTACTTC. Its protein product is CASRAGASYEQYF.